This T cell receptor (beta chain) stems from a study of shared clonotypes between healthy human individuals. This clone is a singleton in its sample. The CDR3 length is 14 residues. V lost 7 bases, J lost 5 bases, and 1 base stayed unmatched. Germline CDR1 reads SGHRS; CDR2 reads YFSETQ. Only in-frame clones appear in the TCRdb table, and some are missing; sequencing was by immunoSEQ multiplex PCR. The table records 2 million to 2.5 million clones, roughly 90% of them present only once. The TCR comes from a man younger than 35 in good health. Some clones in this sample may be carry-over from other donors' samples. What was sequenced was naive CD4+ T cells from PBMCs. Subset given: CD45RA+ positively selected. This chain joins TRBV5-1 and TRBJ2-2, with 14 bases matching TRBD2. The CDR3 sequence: CASGTSGSTGELFF. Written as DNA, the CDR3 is TGCGCCAGCGGGACTAGCGGGAGTACCGGGGAGCTGTTTTTT.